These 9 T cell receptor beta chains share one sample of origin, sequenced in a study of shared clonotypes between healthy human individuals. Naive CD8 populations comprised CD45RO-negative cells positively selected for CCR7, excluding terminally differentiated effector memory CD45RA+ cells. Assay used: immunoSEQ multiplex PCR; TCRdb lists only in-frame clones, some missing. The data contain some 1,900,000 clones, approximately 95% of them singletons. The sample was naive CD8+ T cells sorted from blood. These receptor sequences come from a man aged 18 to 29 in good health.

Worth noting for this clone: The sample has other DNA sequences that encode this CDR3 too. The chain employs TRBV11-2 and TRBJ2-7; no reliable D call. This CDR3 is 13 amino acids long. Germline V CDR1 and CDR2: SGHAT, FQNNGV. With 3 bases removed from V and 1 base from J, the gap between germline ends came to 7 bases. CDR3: CASSFRSSYEQYF. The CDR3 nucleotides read TGTGCCAGCAGCTTTCGGAGTTCCTACGAGCAGTACTTC.

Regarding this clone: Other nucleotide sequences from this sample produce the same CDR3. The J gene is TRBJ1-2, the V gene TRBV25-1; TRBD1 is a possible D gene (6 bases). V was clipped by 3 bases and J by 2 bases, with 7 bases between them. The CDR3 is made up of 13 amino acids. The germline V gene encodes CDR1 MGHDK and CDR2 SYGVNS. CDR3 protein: CASSEGANYGYTF. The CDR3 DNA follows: TGTGCCAGCAGTGAGGGGGCCAACTATGGCTACACCTTC.

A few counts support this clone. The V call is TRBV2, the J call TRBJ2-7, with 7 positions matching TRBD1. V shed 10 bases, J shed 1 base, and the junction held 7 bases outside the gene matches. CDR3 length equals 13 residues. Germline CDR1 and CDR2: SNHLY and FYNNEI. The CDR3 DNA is TGTGCCACACGGGACAGCAATTCCTACGAGCAGTACTTC. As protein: CATRDSNSYEQYF.

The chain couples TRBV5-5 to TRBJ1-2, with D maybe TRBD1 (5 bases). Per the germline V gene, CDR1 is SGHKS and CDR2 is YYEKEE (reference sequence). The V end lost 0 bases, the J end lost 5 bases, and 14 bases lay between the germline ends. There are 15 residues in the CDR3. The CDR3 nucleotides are TGTGCCAGCAGCTTGGCCGGGACGGAGATTTATGGCTACACCTTC. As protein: CASSLAGTEIYGYTF. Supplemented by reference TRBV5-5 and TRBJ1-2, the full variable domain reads DAGVTQSPTHLIKTRGQQVTLRCSPISGHKSVSWYQQVLGQGPQFIFQYYEKEERGRGNFPDRFSARQFPNYSSELNVNALLLGDSALYLCASSLAGTEIYGYTFGSGTRLTVV.

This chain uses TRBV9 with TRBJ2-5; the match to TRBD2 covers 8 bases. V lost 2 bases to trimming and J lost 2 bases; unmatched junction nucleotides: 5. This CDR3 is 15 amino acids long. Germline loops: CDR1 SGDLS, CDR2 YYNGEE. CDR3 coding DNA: TGTGCCAGCAGCGTCTCCGCTAGCGGGCAAGAGACCCAGTACTTC. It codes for CASSVSASGQETQYF.

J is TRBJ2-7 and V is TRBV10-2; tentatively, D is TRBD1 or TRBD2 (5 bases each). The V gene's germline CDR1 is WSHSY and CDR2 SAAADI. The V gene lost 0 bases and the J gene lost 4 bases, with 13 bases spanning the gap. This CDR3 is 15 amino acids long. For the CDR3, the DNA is TGCGCCAGCAGTGAGTCGGGGGAGTCTAATTACGAGCAGTACTTC. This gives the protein CASSESGESNYEQYF.

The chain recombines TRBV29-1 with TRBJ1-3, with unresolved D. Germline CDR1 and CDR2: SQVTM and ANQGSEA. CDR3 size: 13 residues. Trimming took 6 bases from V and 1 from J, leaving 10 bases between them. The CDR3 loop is CSVRGPSGNTIYF. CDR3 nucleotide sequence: TGCAGCGTGCGGGGTCCATCTGGAAACACCATATATTTT.

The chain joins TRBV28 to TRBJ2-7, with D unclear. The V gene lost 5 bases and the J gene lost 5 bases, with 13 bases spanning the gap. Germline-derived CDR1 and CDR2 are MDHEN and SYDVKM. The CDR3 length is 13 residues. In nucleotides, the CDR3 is TGTGCCAGCAGTCCAAGTAAGTCTGACGAGCAGTACTTC. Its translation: CASSPSKSDEQYF. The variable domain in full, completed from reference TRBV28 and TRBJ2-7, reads DVKVTQSSRYLVKRTGEKVFLECVQDMDHENMFWYRQDPGLGLRLIYFSYDVKMKEKGDIPEGYSVSREKKERFSLILESASTNQTSMYLCASSPSKSDEQYFGPGTRLTVT.

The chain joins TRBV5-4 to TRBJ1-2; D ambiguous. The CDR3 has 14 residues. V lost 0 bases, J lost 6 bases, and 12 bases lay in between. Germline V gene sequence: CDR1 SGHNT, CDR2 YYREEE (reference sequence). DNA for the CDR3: TGTGCCAGCAGCTTGGATCGGACGGCGGATGGCTACACCTTC. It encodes CASSLDRTADGYTF.